This entry lists 8 T cell receptor beta chains sequenced from one sample in a study of blood T cell repertoires in COVID-19. Assay used: immunoSEQ multiplex PCR; TCRdb lists only in-frame clones, some missing. The sample gives 95,000 to 150,000 clones, 85% to 90% of which show up once; 25% to 30% is in the top ten. The sequenced sample consisted of peripheral blood. The source of these receptors is a woman in her 70s with acute or convalescent COVID-19.

The CDR3 coding sequence is TGTGCCAGCAGCCAAGGTCTCTTGGGGACAGGACGTTTGCGAGGCTACACCTTC. It yields the protein CASSQGLLGTGRLRGYTF. The V call is TRBV3-1 (or the pseudogene TRBV3-2), the J call TRBJ1-2; 8 nucleotides line up with TRBD1. Trimming at V came to 1 base and at J to 8 bases, leaving 18 bases not matched to a gene. The germline gives CDR1 LGHDT, CDR2 YNNKEL (reference sequence). This CDR3 is 18 amino acids long.

This clone appeared once. The gene calls are TRBV3-1 (or the pseudogene TRBV3-2) and TRBJ2-5; 7 bases agree with TRBD2. The V gene's germline CDR1 is LGHDT and CDR2 YNNKEL (reference sequence). V lost 1 base to trimming and J lost 2 bases; unmatched junction nucleotides: 7. The length of the CDR3 is 16 residues. CDR3 sequence: CASSQAISGLQETQYF. The CDR3 DNA reads as TGTGCCAGCAGCCAAGCGATTAGCGGGCTTCAAGAGACCCAGTACTTC.

This clone was seen just once. CDR3 region: CASSRRGEVTSRANVLTF. The DNA for the CDR3 is TGTGCCAGCAGCCGTCGGGGGGAGGTCACCTCCAGGGCCAACGTCCTGACTTTC. This chain uses TRBV3-1 (or the pseudogene TRBV3-2) with TRBJ2-6; TRBD2 agrees at 7 bases. V trimming: 4 bases; J trimming: 5 bases; junction bases outside the gene matches: 14. From germline, CDR1 is LGHDT and CDR2 YNNKEL (reference sequence). This CDR3 is built from 18 residues.

Written as DNA, the CDR3 is TGTGCCAGCGGGGCCTGGTACGAGCAGTACTTC. It codes for CASGAWYEQYF. The chain employs TRBV28 and TRBJ2-7; a weak D match, TRBD1 (5 bases). Per the germline V gene, CDR1 is MDHEN and CDR2 is SYDVKM. The CDR3 is made up of 11 amino acids. V lost 8 bases and J lost 4, with 9 bases in between. Filled out from reference TRBV28 and TRBJ2-7, the complete variable domain reads DVKVTQSSRYLVKRTGEKVFLECVQDMDHENMFWYRQDPGLGLRLIYFSYDVKMKEKGDIPEGYSVSREKKERFSLILESASTNQTSMYLCASGAWYEQYFGPGTRLTVT.

The V gene is TRBV28, the J gene TRBJ2-3; D is unresolved. This CDR3 has 13 amino acids. V was cut by 5 bases and J by 4 bases, with 10 bases left in between. Germline-derived CDR1 and CDR2 are MDHEN and SYDVKM. The CDR3 sequence is CASSLIVPDTQYF. CDR3 coding DNA: TGTGCCAGCAGTCTGATAGTTCCAGATACGCAGTATTTT.

This sequence joins TRBV5-1 and TRBJ1-6, with 7 bases identical to TRBD1. The CDR3 loop spans 14 amino acids. CDR1 is SGHRS and CDR2 is YFSETQ in the germline V gene. Trimming took 4 bases from V and 6 from J; bases not matched to a gene: 4. CDR3 region: CASSQGQTNSPLHF. In DNA, the CDR3 is TGCGCCAGCAGCCAGGGACAGACTAATTCACCCCTCCACTTT.

V is TRBV6-6 and J is TRBJ1-1; D perhaps matches TRBD1 (6 bases). The germline V and J ends were trimmed by 6 bases and 7 bases, with 21 bases remaining between them. Germline V CDR1 and CDR2: MNHNY, SVGAGI (reference sequence). The CDR3 runs to 15 residues. The CDR3 loop is CASRTVRGGADEAFF. For the CDR3, the DNA is TGTGCCAGCAGGACGGTTCGGGGGGGCGCAGATGAAGCTTTCTTT.

This chain uses TRBV5-1 with TRBJ1-2; 8 bases are a match to TRBD1. This CDR3 comprises 15 residues. Germline CDR1 is SGHRS and CDR2 is YFSETQ. The V gene end was trimmed by 4 bases and the J gene end by 4 bases; junction bases not matched to a gene: 9. CDR3 amino acids: CASSEPGQEAYGYTF. The CDR3 DNA is TGCGCCAGCAGCGAACCGGGACAGGAAGCCTATGGCTACACCTTC.